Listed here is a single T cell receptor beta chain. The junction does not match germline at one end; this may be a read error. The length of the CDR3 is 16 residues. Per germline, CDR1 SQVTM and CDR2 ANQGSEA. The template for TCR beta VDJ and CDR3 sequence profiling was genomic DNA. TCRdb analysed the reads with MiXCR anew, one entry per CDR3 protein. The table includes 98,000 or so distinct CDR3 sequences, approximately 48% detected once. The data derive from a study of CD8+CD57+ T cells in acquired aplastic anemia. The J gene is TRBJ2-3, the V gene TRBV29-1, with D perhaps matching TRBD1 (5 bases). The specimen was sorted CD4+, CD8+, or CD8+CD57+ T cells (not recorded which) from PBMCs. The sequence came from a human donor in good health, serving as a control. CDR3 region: CSVEHPPGLSTDTQYF. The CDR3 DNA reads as TGCAGCGTTGAACACCCCCCAGGGTTAAGCACGGATACGCAGTATTTT.